What follows are 8 T cell receptor beta chains derived from one specimen sequenced in a study of cytomegalovirus exposure and HLA in healthy donors. The PCR employed 60 Vbeta primers together with 13 Jbeta primers. TCRdb's table, derived via immunoSEQ multiplex PCR, lists solely in-frame clones and lacks some. The sample records some 150,000 clones, about three fifths being singletons. Input material: PBMCs. These receptors all stem from a woman aged 55-69 years in good health and CMV-seropositive.

The CDR3 loop is CASRAGQGNSNQPQHF. CDR3 bases: TGTGCCAGCAGAGCCGGACAGGGGAATAGCAATCAGCCCCAGCATTTT. The gene calls are TRBV6-6 and TRBJ1-5, with 9 bases lining up with TRBD1. CDR1 and CDR2 (germline): MNHNY, SVGAGI (reference sequence). The V and J ends lost 6 bases and 0 bases, in that order; junction bases with no gene match: 6. CDR3 length: 16 residues.

The chain has TRBV27 and TRBJ2-7; D might be TRBD2 (6 bases). The germline gives CDR1 MNHEY, CDR2 SMNVEV (reference sequence). This CDR3 is 15 amino acids long. V lost 6 bases to trimming and J lost 3 bases, with 18 bases between them. CDR3 amino acids: CASRPLPGTHYEQYF. In nucleotides, the CDR3 is TGTGCCAGCAGACCTCTTCCCGGGACTCACTACGAGCAGTACTTC.

The chain links TRBV19 to TRBJ1-4; no clear D. Trimming took off 4 bases at V and 7 bases at J, with 10 bases between the two ends. The germline CDR1 and CDR2 sequences are LNHDA and SQIVND (reference sequence). The CDR3 runs to 13 residues. The CDR3 nucleotides are TGTGCCAGTAGTACCCAGGCGGGTGAAAAACTGTTTTTT. Protein sequence: CASSTQAGEKLFF. Looking up the rest from reference TRBV19 and TRBJ1-4 gives the full variable domain: DGGITQSPKYLFRKEGQNVTLSCEQNLNHDAMYWYRQDPGQGLRLIYYSQIVNDFQKGDIAEGYSVSREKKESFPLTVTSAQKNPTAFYLCASSTQAGEKLFFGSGTQLSVL.

The V and J genes are TRBV28 and TRBJ2-7; 8 bases fit TRBD1. Germline CDR1 MDHEN, CDR2 SYDVKM. The junction had 8 bases not matched to a gene; V was cut back by 5 bases and J by 2 bases. This CDR3 comprises 15 residues. CDR3 DNA sequence: TGTGCCAGCAGTCTCTCCACAGGGGGTGCCTACGAGCAGTACTTC. Translation gives CASSLSTGGAYEQYF.

The chain uses TRBV30 and TRBJ2-1; no reliable D call. The ends were cut back, 3 bases at V and 0 bases at J, with 3 bases in the middle. This CDR3 comprises 12 residues. In germline, CDR1 is GTSNPN, CDR2 SVGIG (reference sequence). For the CDR3, the DNA is TGTGCCTGGAGCGGCTCCTACAATGAGCAGTTCTTC. Translation gives CAWSGSYNEQFF.

As to this clone: Additional DNA sequences in this sample encode the identical CDR3. The V gene is TRBV9, the J gene TRBJ2-2, with 8 bases fitting TRBD2. Germline V gene lookup returns CDR1 SGDLS and CDR2 YYNGEE. V lost 0 bases and J lost 1; bases outside the gene matches: 2. The CDR3 totals 16 residues. The CDR3 loop reads CASSVATSGNTGELFF. The CDR3 nucleotides read TGTGCCAGCAGCGTAGCTACTAGCGGGAACACCGGGGAGCTGTTTTTT.

The rearrangement joins TRBV5-4 to TRBJ2-7, with TRBD1 identical over 7 bases. CDR1 is SGHNT and CDR2 is YYREEE in the germline V gene (reference sequence). The CDR3 covers 14 residues. Losses at the gene ends were 0 bases for V and 5 bases for J; bases not matched to a gene: 5. The CDR3 loop is CASSLDRGRHEQYF. CDR3 DNA sequence: TGTGCCAGCAGCTTGGACAGGGGTCGCCACGAGCAGTACTTC.

The J gene is TRBJ1-1, the V gene TRBV7-9, with 7 bases aligning to TRBD1. The ends lost 1 base at V and 5 bases at J; junction bases unmatched: 4. Germline V gene sequence: CDR1 SEHNR, CDR2 FQNEAQ (reference sequence). The CDR3 consists of 14 residues. CDR3: CASSLEGALTEAFF. CDR3 sequence (DNA): TGTGCCAGCAGCTTAGAGGGGGCGTTGACTGAAGCTTTCTTT.